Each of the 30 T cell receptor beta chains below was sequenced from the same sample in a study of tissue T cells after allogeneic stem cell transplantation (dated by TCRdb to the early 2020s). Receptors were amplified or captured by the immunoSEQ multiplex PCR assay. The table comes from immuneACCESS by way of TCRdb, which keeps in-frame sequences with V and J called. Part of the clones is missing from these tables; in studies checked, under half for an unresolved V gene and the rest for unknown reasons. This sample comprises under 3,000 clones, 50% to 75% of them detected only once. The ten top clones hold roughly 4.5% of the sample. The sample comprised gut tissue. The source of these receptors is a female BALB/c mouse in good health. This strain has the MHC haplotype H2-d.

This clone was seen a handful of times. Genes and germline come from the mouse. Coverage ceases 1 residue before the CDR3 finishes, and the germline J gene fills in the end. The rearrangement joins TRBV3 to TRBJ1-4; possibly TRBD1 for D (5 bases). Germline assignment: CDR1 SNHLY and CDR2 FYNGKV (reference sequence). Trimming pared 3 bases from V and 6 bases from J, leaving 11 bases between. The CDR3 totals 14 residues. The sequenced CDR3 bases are TGTGCCAGCAGCTTGCCAGGGTTCGACGAAAGATTATTT. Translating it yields CASSLPGFDERLF. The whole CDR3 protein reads CASSLPGFDERLFF.

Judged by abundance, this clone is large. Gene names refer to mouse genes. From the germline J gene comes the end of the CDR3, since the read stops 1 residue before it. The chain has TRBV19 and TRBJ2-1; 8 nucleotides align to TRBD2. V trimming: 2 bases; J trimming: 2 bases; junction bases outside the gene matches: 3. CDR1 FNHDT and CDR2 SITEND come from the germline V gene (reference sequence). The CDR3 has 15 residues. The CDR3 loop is CASSIPGGYYAEQFF. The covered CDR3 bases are TGTGCCAGCAGTATCCCTGGGGGGTACTATGCTGAGCAGTTC.

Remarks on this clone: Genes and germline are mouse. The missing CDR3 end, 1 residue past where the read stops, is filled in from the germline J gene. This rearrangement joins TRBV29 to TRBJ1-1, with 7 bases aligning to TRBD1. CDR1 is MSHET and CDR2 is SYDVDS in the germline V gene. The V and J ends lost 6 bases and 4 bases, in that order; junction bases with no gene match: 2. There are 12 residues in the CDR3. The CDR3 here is CASRYRGTEVFF. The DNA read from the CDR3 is TGTGCTAGCAGGTACAGGGGCACAGAAGTCTTC.

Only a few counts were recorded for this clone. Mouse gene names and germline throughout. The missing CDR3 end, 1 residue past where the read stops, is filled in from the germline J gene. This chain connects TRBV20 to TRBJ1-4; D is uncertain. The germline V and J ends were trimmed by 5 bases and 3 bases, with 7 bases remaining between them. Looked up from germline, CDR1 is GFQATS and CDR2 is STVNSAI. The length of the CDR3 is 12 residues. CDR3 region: CGASGANERLFF. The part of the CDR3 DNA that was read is TGTGGTGCTTCCGGGGCCAACGAAAGATTATTT.

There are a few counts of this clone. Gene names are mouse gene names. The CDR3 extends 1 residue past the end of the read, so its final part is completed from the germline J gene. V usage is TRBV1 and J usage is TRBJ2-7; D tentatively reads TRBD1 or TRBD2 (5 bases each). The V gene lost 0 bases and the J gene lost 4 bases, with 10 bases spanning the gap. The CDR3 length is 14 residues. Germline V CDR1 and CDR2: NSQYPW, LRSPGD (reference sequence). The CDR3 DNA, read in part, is TGCACCTGCAGTGCAGAAAGCGGGGGTTATGAACAGTAC. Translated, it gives CTCSAESGGYEQY. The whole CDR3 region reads CTCSAESGGYEQYF.

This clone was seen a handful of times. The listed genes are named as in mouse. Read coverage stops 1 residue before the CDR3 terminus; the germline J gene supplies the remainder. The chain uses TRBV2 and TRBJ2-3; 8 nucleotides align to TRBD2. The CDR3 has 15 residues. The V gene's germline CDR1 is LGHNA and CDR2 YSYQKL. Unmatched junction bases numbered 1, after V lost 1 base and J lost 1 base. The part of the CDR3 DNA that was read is TGTGCCAGCAGCCAAGCACTGGGGGGTGCAGAAACGCTGTAT. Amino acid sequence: CASSQALGGAETLY. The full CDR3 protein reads CASSQALGGAETLYF.

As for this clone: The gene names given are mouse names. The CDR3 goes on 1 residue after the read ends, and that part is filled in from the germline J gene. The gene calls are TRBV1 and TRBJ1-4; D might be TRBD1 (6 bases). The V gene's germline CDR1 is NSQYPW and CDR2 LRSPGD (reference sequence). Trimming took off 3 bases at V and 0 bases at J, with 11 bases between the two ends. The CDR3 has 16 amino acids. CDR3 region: CTCSAPGQFSNERLFF. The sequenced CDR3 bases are TGCACCTGCAGTGCCCCGGGACAATTTTCCAACGAAAGATTATTT.

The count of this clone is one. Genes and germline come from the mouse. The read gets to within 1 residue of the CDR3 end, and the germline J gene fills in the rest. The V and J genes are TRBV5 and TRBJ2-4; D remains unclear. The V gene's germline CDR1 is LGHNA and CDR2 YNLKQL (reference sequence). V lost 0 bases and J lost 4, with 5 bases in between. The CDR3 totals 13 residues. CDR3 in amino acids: CASSQERENTLYF. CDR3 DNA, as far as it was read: TGTGCCAGCAGCCAAGAAAGGGAAAACACCTTGTAC.

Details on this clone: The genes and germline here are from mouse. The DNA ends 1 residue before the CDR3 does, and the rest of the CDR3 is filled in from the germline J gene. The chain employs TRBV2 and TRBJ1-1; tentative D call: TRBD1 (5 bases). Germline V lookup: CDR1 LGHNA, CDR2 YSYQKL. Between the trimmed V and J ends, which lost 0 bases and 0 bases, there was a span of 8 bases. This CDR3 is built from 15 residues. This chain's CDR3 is CASSQDGGANTEVFF. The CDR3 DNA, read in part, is TGTGCCAGCAGCCAAGATGGGGGTGCAAACACAGAAGTCTTC.

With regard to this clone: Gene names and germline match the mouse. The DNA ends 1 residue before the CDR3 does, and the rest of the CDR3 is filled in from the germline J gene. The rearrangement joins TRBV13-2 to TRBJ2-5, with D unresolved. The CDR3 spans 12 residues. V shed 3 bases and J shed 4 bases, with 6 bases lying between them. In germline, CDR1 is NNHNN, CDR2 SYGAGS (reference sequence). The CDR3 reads CASGADKDTQYF. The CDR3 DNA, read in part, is TGTGCCAGCGGTGCCGACAAAGACACCCAGTAC.

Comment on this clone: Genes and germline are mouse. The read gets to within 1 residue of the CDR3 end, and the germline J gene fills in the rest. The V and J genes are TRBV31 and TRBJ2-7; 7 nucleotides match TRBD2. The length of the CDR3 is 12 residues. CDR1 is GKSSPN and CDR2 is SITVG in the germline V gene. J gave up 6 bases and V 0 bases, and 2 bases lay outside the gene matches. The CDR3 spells CAWSLLGFEQYF. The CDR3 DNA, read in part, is TGTGCCTGGAGTCTACTGGGGTTTGAACAGTAC.

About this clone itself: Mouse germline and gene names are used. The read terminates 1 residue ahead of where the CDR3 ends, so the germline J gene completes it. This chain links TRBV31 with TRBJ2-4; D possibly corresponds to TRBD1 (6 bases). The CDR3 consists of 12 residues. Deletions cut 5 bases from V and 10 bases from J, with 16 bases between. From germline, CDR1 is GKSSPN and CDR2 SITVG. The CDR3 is CAWGTSQKALYF. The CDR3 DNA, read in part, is TGTGCCTGGGGGACATCTCAAAAAGCCTTGTAC.

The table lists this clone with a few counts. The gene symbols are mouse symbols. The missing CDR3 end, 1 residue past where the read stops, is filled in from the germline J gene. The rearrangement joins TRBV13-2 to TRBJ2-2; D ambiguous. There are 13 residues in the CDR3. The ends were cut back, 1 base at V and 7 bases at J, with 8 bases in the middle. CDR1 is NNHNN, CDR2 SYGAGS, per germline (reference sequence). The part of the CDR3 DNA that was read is TGTGCCAGCGGTGATAGACGGATCGGGCAGCTCTAC. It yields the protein CASGDRRIGQLY. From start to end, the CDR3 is CASGDRRIGQLYF.

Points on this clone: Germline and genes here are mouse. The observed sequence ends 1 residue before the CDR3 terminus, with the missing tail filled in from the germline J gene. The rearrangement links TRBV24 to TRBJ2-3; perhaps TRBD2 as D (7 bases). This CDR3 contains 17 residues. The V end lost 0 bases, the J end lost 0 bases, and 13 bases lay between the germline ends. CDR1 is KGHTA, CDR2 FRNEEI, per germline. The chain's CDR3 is CASSLYRWGASAETLYF. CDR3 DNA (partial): TGTGCCAGCAGTCTGTATAGGTGGGGGGCTAGTGCAGAAACGCTGTAT.

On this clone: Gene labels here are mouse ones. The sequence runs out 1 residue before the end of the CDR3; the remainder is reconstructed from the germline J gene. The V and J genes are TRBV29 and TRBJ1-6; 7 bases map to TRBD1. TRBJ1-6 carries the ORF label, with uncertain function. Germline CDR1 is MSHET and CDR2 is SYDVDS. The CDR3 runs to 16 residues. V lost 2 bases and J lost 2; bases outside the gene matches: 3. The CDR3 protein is CASSLTGETYNSPLYF. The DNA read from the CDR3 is TGTGCTAGCAGTTTAACAGGGGAGACCTATAATTCGCCCCTCTAC.

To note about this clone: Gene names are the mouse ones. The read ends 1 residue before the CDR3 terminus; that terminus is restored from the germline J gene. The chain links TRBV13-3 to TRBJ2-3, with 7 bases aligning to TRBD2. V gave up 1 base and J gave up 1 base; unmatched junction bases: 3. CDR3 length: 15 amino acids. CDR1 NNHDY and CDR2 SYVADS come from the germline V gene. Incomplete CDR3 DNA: TGTGCCAGCAGTGATTTGGGGGGTTGTGCAGAAACGCTGTAT. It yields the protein CASSDLGGCAETLY. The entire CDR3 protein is CASSDLGGCAETLYF.

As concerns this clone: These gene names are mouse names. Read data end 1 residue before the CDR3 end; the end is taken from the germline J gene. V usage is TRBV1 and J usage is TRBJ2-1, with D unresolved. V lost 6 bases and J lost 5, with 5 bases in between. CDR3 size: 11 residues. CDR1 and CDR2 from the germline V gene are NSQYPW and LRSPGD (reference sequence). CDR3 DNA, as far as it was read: TGCACCTGCAGCTCAAATGCTGAGCAGTTC. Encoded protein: CTCSSNAEQF. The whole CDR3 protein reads CTCSSNAEQFF.

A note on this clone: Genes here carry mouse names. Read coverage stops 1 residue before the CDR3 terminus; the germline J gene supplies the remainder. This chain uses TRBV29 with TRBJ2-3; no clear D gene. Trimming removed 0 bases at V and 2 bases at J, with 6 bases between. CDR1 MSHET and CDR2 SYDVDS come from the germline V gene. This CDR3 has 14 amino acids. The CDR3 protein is CASSLSQNAETLYF. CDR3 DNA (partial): TGTGCTAGCAGTTTATCACAGAATGCAGAAACGCTGTAT.

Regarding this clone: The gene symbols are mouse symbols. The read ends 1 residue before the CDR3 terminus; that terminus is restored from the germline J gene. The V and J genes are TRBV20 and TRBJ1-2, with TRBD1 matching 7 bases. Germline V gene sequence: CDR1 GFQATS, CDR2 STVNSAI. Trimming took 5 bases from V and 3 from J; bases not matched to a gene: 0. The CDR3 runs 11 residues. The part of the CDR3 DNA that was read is TGTGGTGCTGGACAGGACTCCGACTACACC. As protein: CGAGQDSDYT. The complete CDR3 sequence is CGAGQDSDYTF.

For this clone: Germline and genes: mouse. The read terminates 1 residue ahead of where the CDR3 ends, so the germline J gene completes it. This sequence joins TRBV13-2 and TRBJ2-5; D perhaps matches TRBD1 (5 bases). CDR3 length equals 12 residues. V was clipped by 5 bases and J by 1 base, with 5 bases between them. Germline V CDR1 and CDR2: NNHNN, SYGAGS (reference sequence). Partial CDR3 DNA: TGTGCCAGCGGACAGGACCAAGACACCCAGTAC. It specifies CASGQDQDTQY. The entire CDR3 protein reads CASGQDQDTQYF.

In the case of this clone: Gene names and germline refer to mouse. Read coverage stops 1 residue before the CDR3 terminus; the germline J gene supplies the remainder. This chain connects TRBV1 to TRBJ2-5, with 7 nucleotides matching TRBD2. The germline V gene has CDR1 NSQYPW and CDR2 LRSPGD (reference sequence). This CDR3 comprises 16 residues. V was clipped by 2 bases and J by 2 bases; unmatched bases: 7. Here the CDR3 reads CTCSATPGGGQDTQYF. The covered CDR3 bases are TGCACCTGCAGTGCAACCCCTGGGGGAGGCCAAGACACCCAGTAC. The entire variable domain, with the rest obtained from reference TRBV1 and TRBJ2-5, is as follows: VTLLEQNPRWRLVPRGQAVNLRCILKNSQYPWMSWYQQDLQKQLQWLFTLRSPGDKEVKSLPGADYLATRVTDTELRLQVANMSQGRTLYCTCSATPGGGQDTQYFGPGTRLLVL.

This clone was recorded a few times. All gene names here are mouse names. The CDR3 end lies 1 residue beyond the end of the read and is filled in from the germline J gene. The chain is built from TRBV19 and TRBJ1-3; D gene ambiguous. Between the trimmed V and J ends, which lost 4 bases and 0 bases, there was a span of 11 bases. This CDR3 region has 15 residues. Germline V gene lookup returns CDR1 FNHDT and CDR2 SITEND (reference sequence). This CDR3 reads CASSPTTISGNTLYF. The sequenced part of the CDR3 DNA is TGTGCCAGCAGTCCCACTACAATTTCTGGAAATACGCTCTAT.

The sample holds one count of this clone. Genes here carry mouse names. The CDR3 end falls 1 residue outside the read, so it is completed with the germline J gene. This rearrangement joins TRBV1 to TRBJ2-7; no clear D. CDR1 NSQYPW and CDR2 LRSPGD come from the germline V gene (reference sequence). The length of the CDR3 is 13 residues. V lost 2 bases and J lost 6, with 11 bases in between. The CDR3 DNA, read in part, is TGCACCTGCAGTGCAAAAGACGGCCTTGAACAGTAC. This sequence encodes CTCSAKDGLEQY. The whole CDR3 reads CTCSAKDGLEQYF.

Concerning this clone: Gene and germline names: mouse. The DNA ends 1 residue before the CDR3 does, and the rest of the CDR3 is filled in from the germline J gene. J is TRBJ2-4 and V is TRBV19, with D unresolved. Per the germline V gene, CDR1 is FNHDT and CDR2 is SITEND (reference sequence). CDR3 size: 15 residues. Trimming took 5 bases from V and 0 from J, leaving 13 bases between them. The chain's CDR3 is CASSARTGSQNTLYF. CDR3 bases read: TGTGCCAGCAGCGCGCGGACGGGAAGTCAAAACACCTTGTAC. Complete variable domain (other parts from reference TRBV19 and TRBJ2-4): GGIITQTPKFLIGQEGQKLTLKCQQNFNHDTMYWYRQDSGKGLRLIYYSITENDLQKGDLSEGYDASREKKSSFSLTVTSAQKNEMAVFLCASSARTGSQNTLYFGAGTRLSVL.

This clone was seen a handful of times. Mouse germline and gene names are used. CDR3 DNA (partial): TGTGCCTGGAGTCTAGACAGGGACCAAGACACCCAGTAC. Its protein is CAWSLDRDQDTQY. The whole CDR3 sequence reads CAWSLDRDQDTQYF. The chain joins TRBV31 to TRBJ2-5, with 7 bases lining up with TRBD1. The read finishes 1 residue shy of the CDR3 end, and the germline J gene is used to complete it. The CDR3 runs to 14 residues. Germline-derived CDR1 and CDR2 are GKSSPN and SITVG. V dropped 0 bases and J dropped 1; count of bases not matched to a gene: 1.

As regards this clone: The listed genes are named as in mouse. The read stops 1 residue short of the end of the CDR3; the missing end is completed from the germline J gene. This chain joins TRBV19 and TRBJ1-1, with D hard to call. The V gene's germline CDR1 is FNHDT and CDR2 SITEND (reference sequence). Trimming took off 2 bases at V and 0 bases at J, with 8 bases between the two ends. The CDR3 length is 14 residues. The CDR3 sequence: CASSMKGANTEVFF. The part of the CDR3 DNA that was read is TGTGCCAGCAGTATGAAGGGAGCAAACACAGAAGTCTTC.

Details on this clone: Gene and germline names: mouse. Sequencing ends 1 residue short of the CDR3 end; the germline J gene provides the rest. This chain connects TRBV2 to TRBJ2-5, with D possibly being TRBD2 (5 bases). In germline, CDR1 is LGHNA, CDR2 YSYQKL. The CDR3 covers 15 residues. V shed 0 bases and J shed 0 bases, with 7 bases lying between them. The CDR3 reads CASSQDWTNQDTQYF. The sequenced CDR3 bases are TGTGCCAGCAGCCAAGACTGGACTAACCAAGACACCCAGTAC.

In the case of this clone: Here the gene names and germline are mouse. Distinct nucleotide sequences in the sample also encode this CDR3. The sequenced CDR3 bases are TGTGGTGCTAGGGAGGGAGCAAACACAGAAGTCTTC. Translating it yields CGAREGANTEVF. The whole CDR3 protein is CGAREGANTEVFF. The rearrangement joins TRBV20 to TRBJ1-1; D remains unclear. The CDR3 is cut off 1 residue early in the read; its end comes from the germline J gene. Germline CDR1 and CDR2: GFQATS and STVNSAI. V was cut by 0 bases and J by 0 bases, with 5 bases left in between. This CDR3 has 13 residues.

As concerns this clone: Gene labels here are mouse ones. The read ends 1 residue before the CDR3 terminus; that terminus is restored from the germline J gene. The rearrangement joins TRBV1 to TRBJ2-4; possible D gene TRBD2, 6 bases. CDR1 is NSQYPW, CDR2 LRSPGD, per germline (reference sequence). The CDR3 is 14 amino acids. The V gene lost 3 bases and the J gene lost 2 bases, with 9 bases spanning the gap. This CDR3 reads CTCSAWGNQNTLYF. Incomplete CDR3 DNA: TGCACCTGCAGTGCGTGGGGGAATCAAAACACCTTGTAC.

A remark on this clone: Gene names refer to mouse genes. The CDR3 DNA, read in part, is TGTGCTAGCAGTAGGACAGGGGGCTCCGACTACACC. This gives the protein CASSRTGGSDYT. The whole CDR3 region reads CASSRTGGSDYTF. This chain uses TRBV17 with TRBJ1-2; the match to TRBD1 covers 9 bases. The missing CDR3 end, 1 residue past where the read stops, is filled in from the germline J gene. The CDR3 is made up of 13 amino acids. CDR1 and CDR2 (germline): MNHDT, YYDKIL. Trimming removed 3 bases from V and 4 bases from J; junction bases left unmatched: 0.